This T cell receptor (beta chain) was obtained from a study of CXCR3-negative and CXCR3-positive naive CD8 T cells. Libraries of TRB cDNA were made by 5' RACE and carried UMIs. TCRdb re-called the 5' RACE reads and shows each CDR3 protein once, DNA omitted. The repertoire table contains 150,000 or so distinct CDR3 sequences. About this clonotype: The antigen remains undetermined.

Cells classed as naive CD8+ T cells were CD45RO-CCR7+CD27+CD95-. This CDR3 spans 14 amino acids. Germline V CDR1 and CDR2: SGDLS, YYNGEE. General observations from the study: Cryopreservation partially lowered CXCR3 expression, so most assays used fresh PBMCs. Naive cells with CXCR3 showed TRB CDR3s that were more hydrophobic than those in CXCR3-negative naive cells. For naive cells, CXCR3-negative and CXCR3-positive subsets had similar TRBV-TRBJ usage; for memory cells, usage differed. High diversity, comparable across both naive subsets, contrasted with much lower diversity in memory CD8+ cells.

The chain recombines TRBV9 with TRBJ1-1. Sequenced material: naive CXCR3+ CD8+ T cells from blood. Subset meaning: CD45RO-CCR7+CD27+CD95- naive CD8+ T cells expressing CXCR3 (TNR3+). The receptor was isolated from a human donor in good health. Some clones in this sample may be carry-over from other donors' samples. The CDR3 sequence is CASSGGGESTEAFF.